These T cell receptor beta chains were read from a single sample in a study of blood T cell repertoires in COVID-19. Method: immunoSEQ multiplex PCR; TCRdb's copy keeps in-frame clones and lacks some. The profile shows fewer than 350,000 clones, around 90% of them singletons. The material sequenced was peripheral blood. Receptors originate from a woman under 40 with COVID-19, enrolled during active disease. The CDR3 runs from the conserved cysteine through the conserved F or W. A D gene is named only where the DNA matches it firmly. Size is stated for part of the rows, as once, few or many counts, or as a class when the clone is expanded.

d_call: TRBD1
j_call: TRBJ2-7
clone_size: NA
v_call: TRBV19
cdr3_nt: TGTGCCAGTAGTTTCCGGACAGGAGGCCCGCAGTACTTC
cdr3_aa: CASSFRTGGPQYF

d_call: TRBD1
j_call: TRBJ1-2
clone_size: NA
v_call: TRBV19
cdr3_nt: TGTGCCAGTAGTACTCGGACAGGGCTTAACTATGGCTACACCTTC
cdr3_aa: CASSTRTGLNYGYTF

d_call: NA
j_call: TRBJ2-2
clone_size: NA
v_call: TRBV5-6
cdr3_nt: TGTGCCAGCAGCCTGGGACAGAACACCGGGGAGCTGTTTTTT
cdr3_aa: CASSLGQNTGELFF

d_call: NA
j_call: TRBJ1-1
clone_size: NA
v_call: TRBV29-1
cdr3_nt: TGCAGCGTTGTTAGCGGAAACACTGAAGCTTTCTTT
cdr3_aa: CSVVSGNTEAFF

d_call: TRBD1
j_call: TRBJ2-7
clone_size: NA
v_call: TRBV29-1
cdr3_nt: TGCAGCGTGGGACAGGCGTACGAGCAGTACTTC
cdr3_aa: CSVGQAYEQYF

d_call: TRBD1
j_call: TRBJ2-2
clone_size: NA
v_call: TRBV29-1
cdr3_nt: TGCAGCGTTGAGTCCGGGACAGGGGCCTCCGTCGGGGTCGGGGAGCTGTTTTTT
cdr3_aa: CSVESGTGASVGVGELFF

d_call: NA
j_call: TRBJ2-1
clone_size: NA
v_call: TRBV14
cdr3_nt: TGTGCCAGCAGCCGACGGACTGGCTCCTACAATGAGCAGTTCTTC
cdr3_aa: CASSRRTGSYNEQFF

d_call: TRBD2
j_call: TRBJ2-2
clone_size: NA
v_call: TRBV2
cdr3_nt: TGTGCCAGCACTACTAGCGTAAACACCGGGGAGCTGTTTTTT
cdr3_aa: CASTTSVNTGELFF

d_call: NA
j_call: TRBJ2-3
clone_size: NA
v_call: TRBV21-1
cdr3_nt: TGTGCCAGCAGCAAAAAAACCCTCGTGTGGCGGGCAACAAGTCGCACAGATACGCAGTATTTT
cdr3_aa: CASSKKTLVWRATSRTDTQYF

d_call: TRBD1
j_call: TRBJ1-1
clone_size: NA
v_call: TRBV6-2/TRBV6-3
cdr3_nt: TGTGCCAGCAGTTACCCCTTGACAGGGAGGAACACTGAAGCTTTCTTT
cdr3_aa: CASSYPLTGRNTEAFF

d_call: TRBD1
j_call: TRBJ2-5
clone_size: NA
v_call: TRBV2
cdr3_nt: TGTGCCAGCAGTGAAGCCCCCCCAGGGGGCGGAGTGGAGACCCAGTACTTC
cdr3_aa: CASSEAPPGGGVETQYF

d_call: NA
j_call: TRBJ1-1
clone_size: few
v_call: TRBV5-1
cdr3_nt: TGCGCCAGCAGCTCGGACGGAGGGGCAAACACTGAAGCTTTCTTT
cdr3_aa: CASSSDGGANTEAFF

d_call: TRBD1
j_call: TRBJ2-5
clone_size: NA
v_call: TRBV2
cdr3_nt: TGTGCCAGCAGCGGGGGACAGGGTCAGGGAGAGACCCAGTACTTC
cdr3_aa: CASSGGQGQGETQYF

d_call: NA
j_call: TRBJ2-2
clone_size: NA
v_call: TRBV12-3/TRBV12-4
cdr3_nt: TGTGCCAGCAGTCCAAACACCGGGGAGCTGTTTTTT
cdr3_aa: CASSPNTGELFF

d_call: TRBD1
j_call: TRBJ1-5
clone_size: NA
v_call: TRBV4-3
cdr3_nt: TGCGCCAGCAGCCACGGGACAGGGAAGAATCAGCCCCAGCATTTT
cdr3_aa: CASSHGTGKNQPQHF

d_call: TRBD1
j_call: TRBJ1-4
clone_size: NA
v_call: TRBV28
cdr3_nt: TGTGCCAGCAGTATAGGACAGGGGGCCGGAAAACTGTTTTTT
cdr3_aa: CASSIGQGAGKLFF

d_call: TRBD1
j_call: TRBJ1-4
clone_size: NA
v_call: TRBV7-2
cdr3_nt: TGTGCCAGCAGCTCCCAATACAGGGGTCAAGGTGAAAAACTGTTTTTT
cdr3_aa: CASSSQYRGQGEKLFF

d_call: TRBD1
j_call: TRBJ2-7
clone_size: once
v_call: TRBV4-1
cdr3_nt: TGCGCCAGCAGCCAAGTCGACAGGGCGAGCACCCACGAGCAGTACTTC
cdr3_aa: CASSQVDRASTHEQYF

d_call: NA
j_call: TRBJ1-1
clone_size: NA
v_call: TRBV20-1
cdr3_nt: TGCAGTGCTAACGGCCAGGGAAAAGCTTTCTTT
cdr3_aa: CSANGQGKAFF

d_call: TRBD1
j_call: TRBJ1-2
clone_size: NA
v_call: TRBV28
cdr3_nt: TGTGCCAGCAGTTCTCAGGGGGCGATGGGAGGCTACACCTTC
cdr3_aa: CASSSQGAMGGYTF

d_call: NA
j_call: TRBJ1-1
clone_size: NA
v_call: TRBV6-5
cdr3_nt: TGTGCCAGCACCCTAAACACTGAAGCTTTCTTT
cdr3_aa: CASTLNTEAFF

d_call: NA
j_call: TRBJ1-2
clone_size: NA
v_call: TRBV27
cdr3_nt: TGTGCCAGCAGTACGGGATACGGCTACACCTTC
cdr3_aa: CASSTGYGYTF

d_call: TRBD2
j_call: TRBJ2-3
clone_size: NA
v_call: TRBV5-1
cdr3_nt: TGCGCCAGCAGCTTGTTAGCGGGAGGCGTACCCACAGATACGCAGTATTTT
cdr3_aa: CASSLLAGGVPTDTQYF

d_call: TRBD1
j_call: TRBJ1-5
clone_size: NA
v_call: TRBV3-1/TRBV3-2
cdr3_nt: TGTGCCAGCAGCCAAGATTTAGGGGGCGGTCAGCCCCAGCATTTT
cdr3_aa: CASSQDLGGGQPQHF

d_call: NA
j_call: TRBJ1-2
clone_size: NA
v_call: TRBV7-3
cdr3_nt: TGTGCCAGCAGCTTAAGCGGGACGCTTAGCTATGGCTACACCTTC
cdr3_aa: CASSLSGTLSYGYTF

d_call: TRBD1
j_call: TRBJ2-5
clone_size: NA
v_call: TRBV15
cdr3_nt: TGTGCCACCAGCAGAGATAGGGGGACAGGGGGCCAAGAGACCCAGTACTTC
cdr3_aa: CATSRDRGTGGQETQYF

d_call: TRBD2
j_call: TRBJ2-7
clone_size: NA
v_call: TRBV7-9
cdr3_nt: TGTGCCAGCAGCCGAGGACTAGCGGGAGTCTACGAGCAGTACTTC
cdr3_aa: CASSRGLAGVYEQYF

d_call: NA
j_call: TRBJ2-7
clone_size: NA
v_call: TRBV3-1/TRBV3-2
cdr3_nt: TGTGCCAGCAGCCAAGTTCCAGGGAACTACGAGCAGTACTTC
cdr3_aa: CASSQVPGNYEQYF

d_call: NA
j_call: TRBJ2-7
clone_size: few
v_call: TRBV6-1
cdr3_nt: TGTGCCAGCAGTGAAGCGGCGGGGTACGAGCAGTACTTC
cdr3_aa: CASSEAAGYEQYF

d_call: NA
j_call: TRBJ2-7
clone_size: NA
v_call: TRBV29-1
cdr3_nt: TGCAGCGTTGCCGGGGGATACGAGCAGTACTTC
cdr3_aa: CSVAGGYEQYF

d_call: TRBD1
j_call: TRBJ2-5
clone_size: NA
v_call: TRBV24-1
cdr3_nt: TGTGCCACCAGTGATCACTGGACAGGGACAGGGGAGACCCAGTACTTC
cdr3_aa: CATSDHWTGTGETQYF

d_call: NA
j_call: TRBJ1-5
clone_size: NA
v_call: TRBV3-1/TRBV3-2
cdr3_nt: TGTGCCAGCAGCGGGGGGGGATCACGCAATCAGCCCCAGCATTTT
cdr3_aa: CASSGGGSRNQPQHF

d_call: NA
j_call: TRBJ1-2
clone_size: once
v_call: TRBV4-2
cdr3_nt: TGTGCCAGCAGCCAGGAGGAAAGTTATGGCTACACCTTC
cdr3_aa: CASSQEESYGYTF

d_call: TRBD1
j_call: TRBJ1-1
clone_size: NA
v_call: TRBV14
cdr3_nt: TGTGCCAGAAATACAGGGGAAACTGAAGCTTTCTTT
cdr3_aa: CARNTGETEAFF

d_call: NA
j_call: TRBJ2-6
clone_size: NA
v_call: TRBV5-1
cdr3_nt: TGCGCCAGCAGCCCCGGGGGTGGGGCCAACGTCCTGACTTTC
cdr3_aa: CASSPGGGANVLTF

d_call: NA
j_call: TRBJ1-5
clone_size: once
v_call: TRBV2
cdr3_nt: TGTGCCAGCAGTCGGGACACTAGCAATCAGCCCCAGCATTTT
cdr3_aa: CASSRDTSNQPQHF

d_call: TRBD1
j_call: TRBJ1-3
clone_size: NA
v_call: TRBV27
cdr3_nt: TGTGCCAGCAGAGGGACAGTCTCTGGAAACACCATATATTTT
cdr3_aa: CASRGTVSGNTIYF

d_call: NA
j_call: TRBJ2-4
clone_size: NA
v_call: TRBV28
cdr3_nt: TGTGCCAGCAGTTCCCCCTACGGGTCCCCCAAAAACATTCAGTACTTC
cdr3_aa: CASSSPYGSPKNIQYF

d_call: NA
j_call: TRBJ1-2
clone_size: NA
v_call: TRBV18
cdr3_nt: TGTGCCAGCTCACCGGCCAGGGCGAACTATGGCTACACCTTC
cdr3_aa: CASSPARANYGYTF

d_call: NA
j_call: TRBJ1-4
clone_size: NA
v_call: TRBV7-9
cdr3_nt: TGTGCCAGCAGCCGGGAGGGCGTTGGGGAAAAACTGTTTTTT
cdr3_aa: CASSREGVGEKLFF

d_call: TRBD1
j_call: TRBJ1-1
clone_size: NA
v_call: TRBV5-1
cdr3_nt: TGCGCCAGCAGACCCGGGACAGGGAACACTGAAGCTTTCTTT
cdr3_aa: CASRPGTGNTEAFF

d_call: NA
j_call: TRBJ2-7
clone_size: NA
v_call: TRBV7-9
cdr3_nt: TGTGCCAGCAGCTTAGTAGAGACCCTAGCATACGAGCAGTACTTC
cdr3_aa: CASSLVETLAYEQYF

d_call: TRBD2
j_call: TRBJ2-7
clone_size: NA
v_call: TRBV7-9
cdr3_nt: TGTGCCAGCAGCTTAGGCGGACTAGCGGGAAGCTCCTACGAGCAGTACTTC
cdr3_aa: CASSLGGLAGSSYEQYF

d_call: NA
j_call: TRBJ1-1
clone_size: NA
v_call: TRBV6-5
cdr3_nt: TGTGCCAGCAGAAAAAGACAGCGCCCTGAAGCTTTCTTT
cdr3_aa: CASRKRQRPEAFF

d_call: NA
j_call: TRBJ1-5
clone_size: NA
v_call: TRBV4-1
cdr3_nt: TGCGCCAGCAGCCAAGGGTCGTCGGGGGGCGGTCAGCCCCAGCATTTT
cdr3_aa: CASSQGSSGGGQPQHF

d_call: NA
j_call: TRBJ2-1
clone_size: NA
v_call: TRBV27
cdr3_nt: TGTGCCAGCAGTCGAGGTGGGACTGAGAATGAGCAGTTCTTC
cdr3_aa: CASSRGGTENEQFF

d_call: NA
j_call: TRBJ2-7
clone_size: NA
v_call: TRBV5-1
cdr3_nt: TGCGCCAGCACGGGGTACCCCCACGAGCAGTACTTC
cdr3_aa: CASTGYPHEQYF

d_call: TRBD2
j_call: TRBJ2-3
clone_size: NA
v_call: TRBV9
cdr3_nt: TGTGCCAGCAGCGCCGGGACTAGCGCTAGGGGTACGCAGTATTTT
cdr3_aa: CASSAGTSARGTQYF

d_call: TRBD2
j_call: TRBJ2-7
clone_size: NA
v_call: TRBV6-2/TRBV6-3
cdr3_nt: TGTGCCAGCAGTCCCCCGGGACTACACTACGAGCAGTACTTC
cdr3_aa: CASSPPGLHYEQYF

d_call: TRBD1
j_call: TRBJ1-6
clone_size: NA
v_call: TRBV30
cdr3_nt: TGTGCCTGGGCGGGACAGGAAAATTCACCCCTCCACTTT
cdr3_aa: CAWAGQENSPLHF

d_call: TRBD2
j_call: TRBJ2-2
clone_size: NA
v_call: TRBV11-3
cdr3_nt: TGTGCCAGCAGATCCGGGGAGGGAGGAACCGGGGAGCTGTTTTTT
cdr3_aa: CASRSGEGGTGELFF

d_call: TRBD2
j_call: TRBJ2-1
clone_size: NA
v_call: TRBV28
cdr3_nt: TGTGCCAGCAGTTTACGACTAGCGGTTAATGAGCAGTTCTTC
cdr3_aa: CASSLRLAVNEQFF

d_call: NA
j_call: TRBJ2-1
clone_size: NA
v_call: TRBV10-3
cdr3_nt: TGTGCCATCGGGGAGGGGGATGAGCAGTTCTTC
cdr3_aa: CAIGEGDEQFF

d_call: TRBD2
j_call: TRBJ2-1
clone_size: NA
v_call: TRBV3-1/TRBV3-2
cdr3_nt: TGTGCCAGCAGCCAAGTAGGGACTAGCGGGAGTAATGAGCAGTTCTTC
cdr3_aa: CASSQVGTSGSNEQFF

d_call: NA
j_call: TRBJ2-7
clone_size: NA
v_call: TRBV11-3
cdr3_nt: TGTGCCAGCAGCTTACCGGGTGACGACCCCTACGAGCAGTACTTC
cdr3_aa: CASSLPGDDPYEQYF

d_call: NA
j_call: TRBJ1-4
clone_size: NA
v_call: TRBV5-1
cdr3_nt: TGCGCCAGCAGCTTGGCCGGCAGGGAAGGGGAAAAACTGTTTTTT
cdr3_aa: CASSLAGREGEKLFF

d_call: TRBD1
j_call: TRBJ2-6
clone_size: NA
v_call: TRBV28
cdr3_nt: TGTGCCAGCAGTTTACCAGGGGGCACCGGGGCCAACGTCCTGACTTTC
cdr3_aa: CASSLPGGTGANVLTF

d_call: NA
j_call: TRBJ2-3
clone_size: NA
v_call: TRBV24-1
cdr3_nt: TGTGCCACCTCTATGAGCCCAGATACGCAGTATTTT
cdr3_aa: CATSMSPDTQYF